One and the same sample provided the 2 T cell receptor beta chains below, sequenced in a study of blood T cell repertoires in COVID-19 (dated by TCRdb to about 2020). Libraries were prepared through the immunoSEQ multiplex PCR assay. TCRdb holds this immuneACCESS table with in-frame rearrangements only. Some clones are missing; in checked studies, unresolved V genes explain under half, and the rest has no known cause. Present in this sample are roughly 150,000 clones, 80% of which were seen just once. The top ten hold 3% to 3.5% of the sample. Sequenced material: PBMCs or T cells enriched from blood (not recorded which). These receptors were obtained from a woman aged 55 to 70 who had recovered from COVID-19.

J is TRBJ2-7 and V is TRBV5-6; D perhaps matches TRBD1 (6 bases). The V end lost 3 bases, the J end lost 0 bases, and 16 bases lay between the germline ends. The CDR3 loop spans 16 amino acids. The germline V gene has CDR1 SGHDT and CDR2 YYEEEE. CDR3 sequence reads: CASSSPPGTNSYEQYF. The CDR3 nucleotides are TGTGCCAGCAGCTCCCCCCCCGGGACAAACTCCTACGAGCAGTACTTC.

The chain links TRBV3-1 (or the pseudogene TRBV3-2) to TRBJ1-4, with TRBD1 matching over 12 bases. CDR1 and CDR2 (germline): LGHDT, YNNKEL (reference sequence). This CDR3 region has 17 residues. Germline trimming cut 4 bases from V and 2 bases from J; bases unmatched to any gene: 5. DNA of the CDR3: TGTGCCAGCAGCCGCCGGGACAGGGGGCTCACTAATGAAAAACTGTTTTTT. It codes for CASSRRDRGLTNEKLFF.